A selection of T cell receptor beta chains follows, all from one sample in a study of CD8 T cells in ankylosing spondylitis. MiXCR was run by TCRdb on the 5' RACE reads, yielding one entry per CDR3 protein. The sample comprises 100,000 to 150,000 distinct CDR3 sequences, around 9% of which are singletons, and 3% to 4% rests with the top ten. The material sequenced was blood, either unsorted or a sorted T cell fraction (not recorded which). The receptors were gathered from a male donor with ankylosing spondylitis or in good health (not recorded which). Both conserved end residues are part of each CDR3. D genes are given only for firm matches. Clone size, where shown, is once, few, many, or a class for clones that have expanded.

v_gene	j_gene	d_gene	abundance	CDR3nt	CDR3aa
TRBV29-1	TRBJ2-4	-	many	TGCAGCGTTGGGGGATCGGCCAAAAACATTCAGTACTTC	CSVGGSAKNIQYF
TRBV20-1	TRBJ1-6	-	many	TGCAGTGCTAGGGCCCCCGATTCACCCCTCCACTTT	CSARAPDSPLHF
TRBV12-3/TRBV12-4	TRBJ2-1	-	many	TGTGCCAGCAGTTTATCCGCCCAGGGATACAATGAGCAGTTCTTC	CASSLSAQGYNEQFF
TRBV5-1	TRBJ2-2	-	many	TGCGCCAGCAGCCCCCGCTTGGCGGCTTTAACTGGAACCGGGGAGCTGTTTTTT	CASSPRLAALTGTGELFF
TRBV6-1	TRBJ2-7	-	-	TGTGCCAGCAGCCCCCCCGACGGGCACTCCTACGAGCAGTACTTC	CASSPPDGHSYEQYF
TRBV7-2	TRBJ1-2	-	many	TGTGCCAGCAGCTCCGTTCGGGGGGAGTATGGCTACACCTTC	CASSSVRGEYGYTF
TRBV6-2/TRBV6-3	TRBJ2-7	-	many	TGTGCCAGCAGTTTCCAAGCCGAGCAGTACTTC	CASSFQAEQYF
TRBV20-1	TRBJ2-7	TRBD1	-	TGCAGTGCCTGGACAGGGAGCTCCTACGAGCAGTACTTC	CSAWTGSSYEQYF
TRBV5-1	TRBJ2-1	TRBD2	few	TGCGCCAGCAGCTCCGGACTAGCGGGAGGCCTCTACAATGAGCAGTTCTTC	CASSSGLAGGLYNEQFF
TRBV7-2	TRBJ2-7	-	-	TGTGCCAGCAGCCTAGTATGGGGGCTCACATACGAGCAGTACTTC	CASSLVWGLTYEQYF
TRBV12-3/TRBV12-4	TRBJ2-7	-	few	TGTGCCAGCAGTCTGACAGTCTACGAGCAGTACTTC	CASSLTVYEQYF
TRBV6-1	TRBJ2-5	-	few	TGTGCCAGCAGAGCGCAGGGATTCCCCCAAGAGACCCAGTACTTC	CASRAQGFPQETQYF
TRBV19	TRBJ1-1	-	once	TGTGCCAGTAGTCGGCAGGTGGACACTGAAGCTTTCTTT	CASSRQVDTEAFF
TRBV7-2	TRBJ1-5	-	many	TGTGCCAGCAGCTGGGCATTGGGAGTATATCAGCCCCAGCATTTT	CASSWALGVYQPQHF
TRBV20-1	TRBJ2-7	-	-	TGCAGTGCTAGAACCGACCTTGGTTCCTACGAGCAGTACTTC	CSARTDLGSYEQYF